Each of the 9 T cell receptor beta chains below was sequenced from the same sample in a study of shared clonotypes between healthy human individuals. The data were produced by immunoSEQ multiplex PCR, yet TCRdb's version contains in-frame clones alone and is incomplete. The sample has 2 million to 2.5 million clones; under 95% are singletons. The sample taken for sequencing was naive CD4+ T cells from PBMCs. Subset here: CD45RA+ positively selected. The source is a young man in good health. Some clones in this sample may be carry-over from other donors' samples.

The rearrangement links TRBV30 to TRBJ1-2; no definite D call. Germline CDR1 and CDR2: GTSNPN and SVGIG (reference sequence). The germline V and J ends were trimmed by 0 bases and 8 bases, with 16 bases remaining between them. The length of the CDR3 is 14 residues. The CDR3 is CAWSVLAAGRGYTF. The CDR3 DNA is TGTGCCTGGAGTGTACTGGCAGCTGGTCGGGGCTACACCTTC.

The J gene is TRBJ1-5, the V gene TRBV7-8; possible D gene TRBD1, 5 bases. V shed 2 bases and J shed 3 bases, with 11 bases lying between them. The germline V gene encodes CDR1 SGHVS and CDR2 FQNEAQ. The CDR3 has 15 residues. Here the CDR3 reads CASSLWDGYNQPQHF. Here the CDR3 DNA reads TGTGCCAGCAGCTTATGGGACGGATACAATCAGCCCCAGCATTTT.

This sequence joins TRBV28 and TRBJ1-1; 10 nucleotides align to TRBD1. Germline values: CDR1 MDHEN, CDR2 SYDVKM. The J segment lost 4 bases and the V segment lost 5 bases, leaving 16 bases of the junction unmatched. The CDR3 spans 18 residues. CDR3 coding DNA: TGTGCCAGCAGTACGAGGACAGGGGGGAATCAACGGAGCACTGAAGCTTTCTTT. This encodes CASSTRTGGNQRSTEAFF.

The chain joins TRBV30 to TRBJ1-5; weak D call: TRBD1 (5 bases). V was shortened by 5 bases and J by 5 bases, with 10 bases between the two germline ends. CDR1 is GTSNPN and CDR2 is SVGIG in the germline V gene (reference sequence). This CDR3 has 12 residues. The CDR3 spells CAWAAGDQPQHF. DNA for the CDR3: TGTGCCTGGGCCGCGGGGGATCAGCCCCAGCATTTT. Full variable domain (remainder filled in from reference TRBV30 and TRBJ1-5): SQTIHQWPATLVQPVGSPLSLECTVEGTSNPNLYWYRQAAGRGLQLLFYSVGIGQISSEVPQNLSASRPQDRQFILSSKKLLLSDSGFYLCAWAAGDQPQHFGDGTRLSIL.

The chain joins TRBV28 to TRBJ2-4; maybe TRBD2 (6 bases). The CDR3 extends over 17 amino acids. The V end lost 4 bases, the J end lost 0 bases, and 16 bases lay between the germline ends. Germline V gene sequence: CDR1 MDHEN, CDR2 SYDVKM. The CDR3 reads CASSYPGGALAKNIQYF. CDR3 nucleotides: TGTGCCAGCAGTTATCCGGGCGGGGCTCTAGCCAAAAACATTCAGTACTTC.

Of note for this clone: This CDR3 is also generated by other DNA sequences in the sample. V usage is TRBV28 and J usage is TRBJ2-7; perhaps TRBD2 as D (6 bases). V lost 3 bases and J 2 bases, leaving 8 bases between the germline ends. Germline CDR1 reads MDHEN; CDR2 reads SYDVKM. This CDR3 comprises 13 residues. The CDR3 loop reads CASSFGGPYEQYF. The CDR3 DNA reads as TGTGCCAGCAGTTTCGGGGGTCCCTACGAGCAGTACTTC.

This chain uses TRBV5-6 with TRBJ2-3, with 8 bases identical to TRBD2. After removal of 1 base from V and 5 bases from J, the junction contained 15 bases not matched to a gene. The CDR3 has 18 residues. Germline assignment: CDR1 SGHDT and CDR2 YYEEEE. CDR3 nucleotides: TGTGCCAGCAGCTTGCGGTTGATCGCGGGAGGCCGGGGAGATACGCAGTATTTT. It codes for CASSLRLIAGGRGDTQYF.

This clone appeared once. V gene TRBV5-1 combines with J gene TRBJ2-1; 11 positions match TRBD1. The CDR3 length is 16 residues. Looked up from germline, CDR1 is SGHRS and CDR2 is YFSETQ. The ends lost 4 bases at V and 7 bases at J; junction bases unmatched: 10. This CDR3 reads CASSLYGQGAGNEQFF. For the CDR3, the DNA is TGCGCCAGCAGCCTATATGGACAGGGGGCGGGTAATGAGCAGTTCTTC. Full variable domain (missing parts from reference TRBV5-1 and TRBJ2-1): KAGVTQTPRYLIKTRGQQVTLSCSPISGHRSVSWYQQTPGQGLQFLFEYFSETQRNKGNFPGRFSGRQFSNSRSEMNVSTLELGDSALYLCASSLYGQGAGNEQFFGPGTRLTVL.

The chain employs TRBV5-1 and TRBJ2-7; 8 positions agree with TRBD1. J lost 7 bases, V lost 4 bases, and 7 bases had no gene match. The CDR3 sequence is 13 residues long. The germline CDR1 and CDR2 sequences are SGHRS and YFSETQ. CDR3 sequence: CASSDQGAGEQYF. The DNA of the CDR3 is TGCGCCAGCAGCGACCAGGGGGCTGGAGAGCAGTACTTC.